A selection of T cell receptor beta chains follows, all from one sample in a study of control samples from healthy donors and cancer patients. TCRdb's table, derived via immunoSEQ multiplex PCR, lists solely in-frame clones and lacks some. The sample includes around 29,000 clones, roughly 85% seen only once; the top ten take about 20%. Sequenced: PBMCs. The receptors shown here come from a man in his 60s with head and neck cancer. Both conserved end residues are part of each CDR3. A D gene is named only where the DNA matches it firmly. Size is stated for part of the rows, as once, few or many counts, or as a class when the clone is expanded.

clone size	J gene	D gene	V gene	CDR3 DNA	CDR3 protein
.	TRBJ2-3	.	TRBV5-1	TGCGCCAGCGGTTATACGCTGGGAGATACGCAGTATTTT	CASGYTLGDTQYF
few	TRBJ2-3	.	TRBV30	TGTGCCTGGAGTTCCCCAGGGGATCCAGATACGCAGTATTTT	CAWSSPGDPDTQYF
.	TRBJ2-3	.	TRBV4-1	TGCGCCAGCAGCCAGTGGGGCGATACGCAGTATTTT	CASSQWGDTQYF
.	TRBJ1-2	.	TRBV28	TGTGCCAGCAGTTTACGAGACCGTATCAGGGGCTACACCTTC	CASSLRDRIRGYTF
.	TRBJ2-1	.	TRBV7-2	TGTGCCAGCAGCCCGAGTCGTAATTCCTACAATGAGCAGTTCTTC	CASSPSRNSYNEQFF
.	TRBJ2-3	TRBD2	TRBV18	TGTGCCAGCTCACCAAGGACTAGCGGGAGCACAGATACGCAGTATTTT	CASSPRTSGSTDTQYF
.	TRBJ2-7	.	TRBV30	TGTGCCTGGAGTGTGGGTTATAGGGGAAGTGAGCAGTACTTC	CAWSVGYRGSEQYF
.	TRBJ2-3	TRBD1	TRBV28	TGTGCCAGCAGCCCTAAGATATATAGACAGGGTGGAGATACGCAGTATTTT	CASSPKIYRQGGDTQYF
.	TRBJ2-7	TRBD1	TRBV11-2	TGTGCCAGCAGCTCGACAGGGTTGTACGAGCAGTACTTC	CASSSTGLYEQYF
.	TRBJ2-2	.	TRBV2	TGTGCCAGCTTGGACGGGAGTCTGCACACCGGGGAGCTGTTTTTT	CASLDGSLHTGELFF
.	TRBJ2-5	.	TRBV28	TGTGCCACTCATGATGAGACCCAGTACTTC	CATHDETQYF
.	TRBJ1-3	TRBD1	TRBV3-1/TRBV3-2	TGTGCCAGCAGGGCAGGGGGTGGAAACACCATATATTTT	CASRAGGGNTIYF
.	TRBJ1-6	.	TRBV27	TGTGCCAGCAGAGACCGGACCGATTCACCCCTCCACTTT	CASRDRTDSPLHF
.	TRBJ2-7	.	TRBV14	TGTGCCAGCAGCCAAGTCACCTCCTACGAGCAGTACTTC	CASSQVTSYEQYF
.	TRBJ1-1	.	TRBV3-1/TRBV3-2	TGTGCCAGCAGCCAAGGCCCCAGGGTCACTGAAGCTTTCTTT	CASSQGPRVTEAFF
.	TRBJ2-6	.	TRBV6-5	TGTGCCAGCAGCCCCTCCCCTGGGGCCAACGTCCTGACTTTC	CASSPSPGANVLTF
few	TRBJ1-2	.	TRBV19	TGTGCCACTCACAGCCCCGGGGACTATGGCTACACCTTC	CATHSPGDYGYTF
.	TRBJ2-7	TRBD1	TRBV7-3	TGTGCCAGCAGCTTAGGGACAGGGGGCCCGTTTACGCGCGAGCAGTACTTC	CASSLGTGGPFTREQYF
.	TRBJ2-7	TRBD2	TRBV5-1	TGCGCCAGCAGCTTGCCGCTCGCCGGGACTAGCGGGCGGCCCTACGAGCAGTACTTC	CASSLPLAGTSGRPYEQYF
once	TRBJ1-1	.	TRBV3-1/TRBV3-2	TGTGCCAGCAGCCGGGTCAGGGGGAACACTGAAGCTTTCTTT	CASSRVRGNTEAFF
.	TRBJ1-6	.	TRBV3-1/TRBV3-2	TGTGCCAGCAGCCAACTGGAGGCAATTAATTCACCCCTCCACTTT	CASSQLEAINSPLHF
.	TRBJ2-7	TRBD1	TRBV30	TGTGCCTGGAGCCCCGGGACAGGGACCTACGAGCAGTACTTC	CAWSPGTGTYEQYF
.	TRBJ2-1	TRBD2	TRBV11-3	TGTGCCAGCAGCTTAGATGGCGGGAGGGGCAATGAGCAGTTCTTC	CASSLDGGRGNEQFF
.	TRBJ2-2	TRBD1	TRBV29-1	TGCAGCGTTGATCCAATTATCGAGTCGAAAGACAGGGGAGGATCCGGGGAGCTGTTTTTT	CSVDPIIESKDRGGSGELFF
.	TRBJ2-2	.	TRBV15	TGTGCCACCAGCAGAGCCCGCACTATTAAAACCGGGGAGCTGTTTTTT	CATSRARTIKTGELFF
.	TRBJ1-1	TRBD1	TRBV7-3	TGTGCCAGCAGCCCAGGGGGACATAAGAACACTGAAGCTTTCTTT	CASSPGGHKNTEAFF
.	TRBJ1-3	.	TRBV28	TGTGCCAGCAGGACCTCGAGACGAAACACCATATATTTT	CASRTSRRNTIYF
.	TRBJ1-3	.	TRBV4-1	TGCGCCAGCAGCCAAGACGCCAACTCTGGAAACACCATATATTTT	CASSQDANSGNTIYF
.	TRBJ2-2	.	TRBV14	TGTGCCAGCAGCCAAGGGACTAAGAACACCGGGGAGCTGTTTTTT	CASSQGTKNTGELFF
few	TRBJ2-2	.	TRBV7-6	TGTGCCAGCAGCCCCCGACCCGAATTAGGTACCGGGGAGCTGTTTTTT	CASSPRPELGTGELFF
.	TRBJ1-1	TRBD1	TRBV5-1	TGCGCCAGCAGCTTGGCGGTACAGGGGACGAACACTGAAGCTTTCTTT	CASSLAVQGTNTEAFF